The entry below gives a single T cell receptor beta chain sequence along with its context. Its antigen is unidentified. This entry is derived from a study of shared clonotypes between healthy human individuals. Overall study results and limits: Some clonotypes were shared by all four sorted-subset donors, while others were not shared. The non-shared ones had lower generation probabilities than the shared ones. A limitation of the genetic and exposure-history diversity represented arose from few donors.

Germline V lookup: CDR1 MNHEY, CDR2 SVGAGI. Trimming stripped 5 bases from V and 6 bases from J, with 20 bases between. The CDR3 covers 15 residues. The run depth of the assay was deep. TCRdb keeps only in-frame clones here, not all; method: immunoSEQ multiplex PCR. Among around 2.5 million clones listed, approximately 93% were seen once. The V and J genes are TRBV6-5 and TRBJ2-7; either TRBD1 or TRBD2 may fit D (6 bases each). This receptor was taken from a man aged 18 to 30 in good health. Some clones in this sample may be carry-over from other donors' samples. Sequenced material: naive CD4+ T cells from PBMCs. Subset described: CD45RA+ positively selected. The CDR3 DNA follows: TGTGCCAGCAGTCCCCCGGGGGCCCTCGGAGGCGAGCAGTACTTC. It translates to CASSPPGALGGEQYF.